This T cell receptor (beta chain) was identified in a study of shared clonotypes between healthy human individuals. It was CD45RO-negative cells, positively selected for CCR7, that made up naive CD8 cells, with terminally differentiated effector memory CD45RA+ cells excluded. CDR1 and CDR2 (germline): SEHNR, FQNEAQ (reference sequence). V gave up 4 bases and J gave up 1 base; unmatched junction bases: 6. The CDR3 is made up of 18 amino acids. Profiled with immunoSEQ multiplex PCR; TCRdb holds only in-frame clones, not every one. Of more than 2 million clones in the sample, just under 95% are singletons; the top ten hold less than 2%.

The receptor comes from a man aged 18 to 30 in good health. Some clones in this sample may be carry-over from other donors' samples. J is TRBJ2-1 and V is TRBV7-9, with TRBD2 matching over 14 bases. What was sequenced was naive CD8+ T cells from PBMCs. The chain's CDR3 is CASSYGTSGRTSYNEQFF. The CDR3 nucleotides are TGTGCCAGCAGCTACGGGACTAGCGGGAGAACATCCTACAATGAGCAGTTCTTC.